These 14 T cell receptor beta chains were all obtained from the same sample, sequenced in a study of T cell responses to AZD1222 COVID-19 vaccine. Sequencing was performed with immunoSEQ multiplex PCR; in TCRdb, only in-frame clones are kept and a portion is missing. This sample has about 100,000 clones, with roughly 88% found just once. Material: peripheral blood, obtained on day 0 of AZD1222 vaccination. The origin of the receptors is an adult in good health.

The V and J genes are TRBV6-5 and TRBJ2-5; D might be TRBD2 (5 bases). Germline assignment: CDR1 MNHEY and CDR2 SVGAGI. The V end lost 0 bases, the J end lost 11 bases, and 13 bases lay between the germline ends. The CDR3 runs 13 residues. For the CDR3, the DNA is TGTGCCAGCAGTTACTCTACTAGGGCGGAACAGTACTTC. Amino acids: CASSYSTRAEQYF.

The chain combines TRBV13 with TRBJ2-7; possible D gene TRBD1, 5 bases. Germline CDR1 reads PRHDT; CDR2 reads FYEKMQ (reference sequence). The length of the CDR3 is 13 residues. Trimming removed 1 base at V and 7 bases at J, with 11 bases between. This CDR3 reads CASSLEGHREQYF. The CDR3 nucleotides are TGTGCCAGCAGCTTAGAGGGGCATAGGGAGCAGTACTTC.

This chain joins TRBV6-5 and TRBJ1-1; no clear D. The CDR3 extends over 15 amino acids. The germline V gene has CDR1 MNHEY and CDR2 SVGAGI. V was trimmed by 0 bases and J by 2 bases, leaving 10 bases between them. The CDR3 region is CASSYSRESNTEAFF. The DNA of the CDR3 is TGTGCCAGCAGTTACTCGAGGGAATCTAACACTGAAGCTTTCTTT.

The chain couples TRBV6-2 or TRBV6-3 to TRBJ1-5; 10 nucleotides align to TRBD1. CDR1 and CDR2 (germline): MNHEY, SVGEGT. The V segment lost 3 bases and the J segment 5 bases; nucleotides outside the gene matches: 7. The CDR3 spans 16 residues. This CDR3 is CASSYDRGRADQPQHF. The DNA of the CDR3 is TGTGCCAGCAGTTATGACAGGGGGCGAGCCGATCAGCCCCAGCATTTT.

The chain joins TRBV29-1 to TRBJ1-1, with TRBD1 matching over 8 bases. This CDR3 region has 13 residues. Per germline, CDR1 SQVTM and CDR2 ANQGSEA. The ends lost 4 bases at V and 4 bases at J; junction bases unmatched: 5. For the CDR3, the DNA is TGCAGCGTTGGGCAGGGGGCAAGCACTGAAGCTTTCTTT. Amino acids: CSVGQGASTEAFF.

This clone was seen just once. V gene TRBV30 combines with J gene TRBJ1-2; no definite D call. The CDR3 is 17 amino acids. Germline V CDR1 and CDR2: GTSNPN, SVGIG (reference sequence). V lost 0 bases and J 4 bases, leaving 21 bases between the germline ends. In nucleotides, the CDR3 is TGTGCCTGGAGTGTAAGTCGCAGGAGCTACCTCCTCTATGGCTACACCTTC. It codes for CAWSVSRRSYLLYGYTF.

The sample holds one count of this clone. The rearrangement uses TRBV28 and TRBJ1-2; the match to TRBD1 covers 7 bases. Per germline, CDR1 MDHEN and CDR2 SYDVKM. V lost 5 bases to trimming and J lost 2 bases; unmatched junction nucleotides: 17. The CDR3 spans 18 residues. Written as DNA, the CDR3 is TGTGCCAGCAGTCCCCCGCAGGGGGGGCGGAAAGGCAACTATGGCTACACCTTC. Translation gives CASSPPQGGRKGNYGYTF.

The sample holds one count of this clone. An end of the junction differs from the germline gene, which may be a read error. The chain employs TRBV27 and TRBJ1-1; D is possibly TRBD1 (5 bases). In germline, CDR1 is MNHEY, CDR2 SMNVEV (reference sequence). The CDR3 runs to 12 residues. The CDR3 loop is CASNPGTPLPLF. CDR3 nucleotides: TGTGCCAGCAATCCCGGGACGCCCCTACCTCTCTTT.

This chain links TRBV6-5 with TRBJ1-2, with 11 bases aligning to TRBD1. V dropped 5 bases and J dropped 5; count of bases not matched to a gene: 7. Germline-derived CDR1 and CDR2 are MNHEY and SVGAGI. The CDR3 consists of 15 residues. CDR3 sequence (DNA): TGTGCCAGCAGTCCGTATGGACAGGGGGCTTATGGCTACACCTTC. Translating it yields CASSPYGQGAYGYTF.

V and J are TRBV4-2 and TRBJ1-3, with 9 bases fitting TRBD1. This CDR3 contains 16 residues. Germline CDR1 reads LGHNA; CDR2 reads YNFKEQ. V was pared by 4 bases and J by 0 bases, with 4 bases of the junction left unmatched. In DNA form, the CDR3 reads TGTGCCAGCAGCCCGGACAGGGGCCCCTCTGGAAACACCATATATTTT. This translates into CASSPDRGPSGNTIYF.

The chain recombines TRBV11-2 with TRBJ1-1; no reliable D call. The germline V gene encodes CDR1 SGHAT and CDR2 FQNNGV. The CDR3 spans 13 residues. V lost 2 bases to trimming and J lost 4 bases, with 8 bases between them. In DNA form, the CDR3 reads TGTGCCAGCAGCTTATTAAGGACCACTGAAGCTTTCTTT. Amino acid sequence: CASSLLRTTEAFF.

The chain is built from TRBV9 and TRBJ2-3, with D unclear. This CDR3 has 14 amino acids. From germline, CDR1 is SGDLS and CDR2 YYNGEE. Trimming cost V 0 bases and J 5 bases, with 10 bases left between them. Written as DNA, the CDR3 is TGTGCCAGCAGCGTAGGTAATAGGCGAGATACGCAGTATTTT. It encodes CASSVGNRRDTQYF.

The rearrangement uses TRBV28 and TRBJ2-1; D is perhaps TRBD1 or TRBD2 (5 bases each). In germline, CDR1 is MDHEN, CDR2 SYDVKM. V dropped 9 bases and J dropped 11 bases, with 20 bases sitting between them. The CDR3 loop spans 13 amino acids. The CDR3 loop is CASSPGPSLQQFF. CDR3 nucleotide sequence: TGTGCCAGTTCCCCGGGACCAAGTCTGCAGCAGTTCTTC.

This clone is a singleton in its sample. The CDR3 nucleotides are TGTGCCAGCAGCTACTGGGACAGTTACACCTTC. This codes for CASSYWDSYTF. The chain links TRBV28 to TRBJ1-2, with TRBD1 identical over 7 bases. Germline V gene data show CDR1 as MDHEN and CDR2 as SYDVKM. V shed 6 bases and J 11 bases; nucleotides not matched to a gene: 6. This CDR3 has 11 residues.